Sequencing of this T cell receptor beta chain was carried out in a study of T cells in Graves' hyperthyroidism and ophthalmopathy. Amplified regions were TCR beta CDR3 sequences from RNA transcripts. The study used the HTBI primer set for a first-round RT-PCR of the TCR CDR3. TCRdb analysed the multiplex PCR reads with MiXCR anew, one entry per CDR3 protein. The sample includes about 640,000 distinct CDR3 sequences, under 25% of them seen just once. This clonotype was seen only a few times. What it binds is unknown. Germline-derived CDR1 and CDR2 are LGHDT and YNNKEL (reference sequence). V gave up 6 bases and J gave up 0 bases; unmatched junction bases: 10. This CDR3 contains 18 residues. Whole-study results and caveats: Most clonotypes that expanded in the thyroid above 0.001 also showed up in blood.

Researchers barred patients who had uncontrolled infection, other autoimmune disease, pregnancy or lactation. The authors obtained PBMCs from 7.5 to 10 ml of fresh peripheral blood. The sequenced sample consisted of blood. The sequence was obtained from a man in his thirties or forties with Graves' ophthalmopathy. The chain recombines TRBV3-1 with TRBJ2-6; TRBD2 matches at 8 bases. CDR3 amino acids: CASSASGTRLSGANVLTF. CDR3 nucleotide sequence: TGTGCCAGCAGTGCCTCCGGGACTAGACTCTCTGGGGCCAACGTCCTGACTTTC. Combining the CDR3 with reference TRBV3-1 and TRBJ2-6 gives the whole variable domain DTAVSQTPKYLVTQMGNDKSIKCEQNLGHDTMYWYKQDSKKFLKIMFSYNNKELIINETVPNRFSPKSPDKAHLNLHINSLELGDSAVYFCASSASGTRLSGANVLTFGAGSRLTVL.